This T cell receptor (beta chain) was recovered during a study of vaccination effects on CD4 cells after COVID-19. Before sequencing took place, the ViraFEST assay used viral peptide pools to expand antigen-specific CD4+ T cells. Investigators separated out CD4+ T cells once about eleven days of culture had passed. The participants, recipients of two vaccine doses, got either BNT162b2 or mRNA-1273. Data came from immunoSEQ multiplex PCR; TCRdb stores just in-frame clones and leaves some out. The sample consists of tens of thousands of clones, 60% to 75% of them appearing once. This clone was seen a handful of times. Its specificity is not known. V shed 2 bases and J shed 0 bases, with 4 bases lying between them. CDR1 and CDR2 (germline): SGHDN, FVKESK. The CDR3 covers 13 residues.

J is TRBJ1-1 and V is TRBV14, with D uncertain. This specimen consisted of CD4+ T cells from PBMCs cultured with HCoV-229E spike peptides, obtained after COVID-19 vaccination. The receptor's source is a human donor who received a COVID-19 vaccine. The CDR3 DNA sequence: TGTGCCAGCAGCCAAAGTCTGAACACTGAAGCTTTCTTT. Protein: CASSQSLNTEAFF.